This entry describes one T cell receptor beta chain. Its specificity is not known. This sample stems from a study of shared clonotypes between healthy human individuals. At the level of the study: The study enrolled two women and three men aged 18 to 49. General study points: The sharing of 4.5% to 5.5% of naive CD4 clonotypes was seen across a handful of donors.

Researchers partitioned CD4+ cells into CD45RA+ naive and CD45RA-negative memory subsets. CDR1 SGHDT and CDR2 YYEEEE come from the germline V gene. The CDR3 consists of 11 residues. The ends were cut back, 2 bases at V and 9 bases at J, with 6 bases in the middle. The table came from immunoSEQ multiplex PCR; TCRdb's copy has only in-frame clones and leaves some out. This table holds about 2 million clones, 90% to 95% found once. This chain links TRBV5-6 with TRBJ2-1; D unresolved. Sequenced material: naive CD4+ T cells sorted from blood. Subset specified: CD45RA+ positively selected. The sequence was obtained from a man aged 18 to 29 in good health. The DNA for the CDR3 is TGTGCCAGCAGCTTAACGTCTGAGCAGTTCTTC. Protein sequence: CASSLTSEQFF.